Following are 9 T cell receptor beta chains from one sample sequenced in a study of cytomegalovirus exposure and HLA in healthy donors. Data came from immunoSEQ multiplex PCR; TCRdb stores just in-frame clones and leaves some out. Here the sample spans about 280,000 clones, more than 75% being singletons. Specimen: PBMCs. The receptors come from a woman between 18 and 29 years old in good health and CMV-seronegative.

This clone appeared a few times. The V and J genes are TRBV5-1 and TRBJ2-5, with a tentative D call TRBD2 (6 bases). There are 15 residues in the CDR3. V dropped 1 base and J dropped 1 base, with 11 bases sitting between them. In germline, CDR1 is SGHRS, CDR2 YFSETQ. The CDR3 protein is CASSLRGLPQETQYF. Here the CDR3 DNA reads TGCGCCAGCAGCTTGCGAGGACTACCCCAAGAGACCCAGTACTTC.

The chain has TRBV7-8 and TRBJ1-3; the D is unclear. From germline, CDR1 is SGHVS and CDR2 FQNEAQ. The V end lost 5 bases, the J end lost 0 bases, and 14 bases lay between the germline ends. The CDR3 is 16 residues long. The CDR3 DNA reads TGTGCCAGCAGCCCGTTGTTGTCGGTCTCTGGAAACACCATATATTTT. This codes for CASSPLLSVSGNTIYF.

CDR3 sequence (DNA): TGTGCCAGCAGCCAAAGGGGCAGGCGCAACTACGAGCAGTACTTC. This encodes CASSQRGRRNYEQYF. The V and J genes are TRBV14 and TRBJ2-7, with a possible D match to TRBD1 (5 bases). The CDR3 totals 15 residues. Trimming took off 2 bases at V and 3 bases at J, with 14 bases between the two ends. Germline V gives CDR1 SGHDN, CDR2 FVKESK.

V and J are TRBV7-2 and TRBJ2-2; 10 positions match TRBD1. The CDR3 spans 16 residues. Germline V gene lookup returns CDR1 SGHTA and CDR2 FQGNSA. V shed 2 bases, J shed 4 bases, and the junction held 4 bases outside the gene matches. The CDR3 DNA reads TGTGCCAGCAGCTTAAGACAGGGGGCGCTCACCGGGGAGCTGTTTTTT. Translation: CASSLRQGALTGELFF. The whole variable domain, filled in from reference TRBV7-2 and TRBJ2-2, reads GAGVSQSPSNKVTEKGKDVELRCDPISGHTALYWYRQSLGQGLEFLIYFQGNSAPDKSGLPSDRFSAERTGGSVSTLTIQRTQQEDSAVYLCASSLRQGALTGELFFGEGSRLTVL.

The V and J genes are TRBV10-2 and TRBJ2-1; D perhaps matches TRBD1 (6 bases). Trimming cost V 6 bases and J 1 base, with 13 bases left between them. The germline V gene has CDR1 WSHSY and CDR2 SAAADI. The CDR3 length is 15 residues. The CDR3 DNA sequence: TGCGCCAGCAGCACGCAGGGGCAATCCTACAATGAGCAGTTCTTC. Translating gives CASSTQGQSYNEQFF.

Here the CDR3 reads CASSQAEDLNYGYTF. In DNA form, the CDR3 reads TGCGCCAGCAGCCAAGCAGAGGATTTGAACTATGGCTACACCTTC. The V and J genes are TRBV4-1 and TRBJ1-2; D ambiguous. Trimming took off 1 base at V and 2 bases at J, with 11 bases between the two ends. This CDR3 has 15 amino acids. Germline V lookup: CDR1 MGHRA, CDR2 YSYEKL.

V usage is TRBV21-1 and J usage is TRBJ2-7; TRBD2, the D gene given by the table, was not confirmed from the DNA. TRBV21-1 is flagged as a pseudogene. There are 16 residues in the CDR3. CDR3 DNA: TGTGCCAGCACATCGGGCGTGGACTGCGTAAAGTACGGGCAGTACTTC. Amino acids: CASTSGVDCVKYGQYF.

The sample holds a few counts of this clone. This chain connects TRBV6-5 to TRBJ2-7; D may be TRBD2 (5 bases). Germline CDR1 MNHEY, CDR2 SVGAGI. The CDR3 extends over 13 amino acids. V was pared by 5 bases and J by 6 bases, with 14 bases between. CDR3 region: CASSTRRIGEQYF. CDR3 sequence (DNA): TGTGCCAGCAGTACAAGGAGGATTGGCGAGCAGTACTTC.

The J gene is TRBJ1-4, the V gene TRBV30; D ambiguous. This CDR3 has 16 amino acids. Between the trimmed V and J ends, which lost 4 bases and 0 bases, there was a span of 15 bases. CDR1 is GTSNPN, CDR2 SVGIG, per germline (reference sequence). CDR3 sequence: CAWTVGGITTNEKLFF. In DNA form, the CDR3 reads TGTGCCTGGACCGTGGGAGGCATTACAACTAATGAAAAACTGTTTTTT.